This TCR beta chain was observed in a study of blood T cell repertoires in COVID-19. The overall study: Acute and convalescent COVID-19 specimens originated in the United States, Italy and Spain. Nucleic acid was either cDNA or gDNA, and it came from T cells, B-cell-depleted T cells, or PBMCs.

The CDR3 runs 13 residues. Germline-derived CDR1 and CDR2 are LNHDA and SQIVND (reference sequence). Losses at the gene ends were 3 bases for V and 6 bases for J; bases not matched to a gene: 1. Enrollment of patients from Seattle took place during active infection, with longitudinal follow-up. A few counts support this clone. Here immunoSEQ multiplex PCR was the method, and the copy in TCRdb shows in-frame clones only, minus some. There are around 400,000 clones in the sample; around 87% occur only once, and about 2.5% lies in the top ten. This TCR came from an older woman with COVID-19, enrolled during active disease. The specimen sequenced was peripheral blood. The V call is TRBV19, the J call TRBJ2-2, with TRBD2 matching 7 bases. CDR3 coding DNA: TGTGCCAGTAGTATCGGGAGGCCCGGGGAGCTGTTTTTT. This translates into CASSIGRPGELFF.